A single sample is the source of the 8 T cell receptor beta chains below, sequenced in a study of cytomegalovirus exposure and HLA in healthy donors. PCR employed 60 Vbeta and 13 Jbeta primers. Some clones are missing from TCRdb's copy, which holds only in-frame ones; the method was immunoSEQ multiplex PCR. The repertoire has over 150,000 clones, 80% to 90% of them found once; the top ten carry roughly 7.6%. Sequenced material: PBMCs. The receptors originated from a woman aged 25 to 39 in good health and CMV-seropositive.

This sequence joins TRBV6-5 and TRBJ1-5; no clear D gene. Trimming removed 2 bases at V and 2 bases at J, with 7 bases between. Germline CDR1 reads MNHEY; CDR2 reads SVGAGI. The CDR3 has 14 residues. CDR3 DNA sequence: TGTGCCAGCAGTTACGGGAGGGGCAATCAGCCCCAGCATTTT. Translating it yields CASSYGRGNQPQHF.

The rearrangement uses TRBV7-9 and TRBJ1-6, with 9 bases fitting TRBD1. CDR1 is SEHNR, CDR2 FQNEAQ, per germline (reference sequence). Trimming at V came to 5 bases and at J to 6 bases, leaving 5 bases not matched to a gene. The CDR3 extends over 15 amino acids. Here the CDR3 reads CASSPRTGVNSPLHF. DNA of the CDR3: TGTGCCAGCAGCCCTCGGACAGGGGTTAATTCACCCCTCCACTTT.

As concerns this clone: Other DNA sequences from this sample encode an identical CDR3 as well. V and J are TRBV10-3 and TRBJ2-1, with 7 bases fitting TRBD2. Germline-derived CDR1 and CDR2 are ENHRY and SYGVKD. The J segment lost 7 bases and the V segment lost 4 bases, leaving 1 base of the junction unmatched. The CDR3 has 12 residues. CDR3 region: CAISGGGNEQFF. The CDR3, as DNA: TGTGCCATCAGTGGGGGGGGGAATGAGCAGTTCTTC.

J is TRBJ2-5 and V is TRBV6-5; 9 positions match TRBD1. The germline CDR1 and CDR2 sequences are MNHEY and SVGAGI. The CDR3 contains 14 residues. Trimming cost V 8 bases and J 5 bases; bases outside gene matches: 9. CDR3 region: CASSPDRGWETQYF. The CDR3 DNA follows: TGTGCCAGCTCCCCGGACAGGGGCTGGGAGACCCAGTACTTC.

The chain is built from TRBV4-3 and TRBJ2-1; possibly TRBD1 for D (6 bases). The V and J ends lost 0 bases and 3 bases respectively, with 15 bases between them. Germline V gene sequence: CDR1 LGHNA, CDR2 YSLEER. The CDR3 is made up of 17 amino acids. The CDR3 coding sequence is TGCGCCAGCAGCCAAGATCCGGACAGAAGCTTCTACAATGAGCAGTTCTTC. Translating gives CASSQDPDRSFYNEQFF.

The rearrangement joins TRBV18 to TRBJ2-3; TRBD1 is a possible D gene (6 bases). CDR1 and CDR2 (germline): KGHSH, LQKENI. V lost 2 bases to trimming and J lost 0 bases, with 9 bases between them. CDR3 length: 15 amino acids. This CDR3 reads CASSPTQGSTDTQYF. The CDR3 bases are TGTGCCAGCTCACCAACGCAGGGGAGCACAGATACGCAGTATTTT.

J is TRBJ2-1 and V is TRBV9; 14 nucleotides agree with TRBD2. Per the germline V gene, CDR1 is SGDLS and CDR2 is YYNGEE. V trimming: 4 bases; J trimming: 15 bases; junction bases outside the gene matches: 6. This CDR3 has 13 residues. CDR3 amino acids: CASSPGTSGGTFF. CDR3 DNA: TGTGCCAGCAGCCCCGGGACTAGCGGGGGTACGTTCTTC.

V gene TRBV7-3 combines with J gene TRBJ2-1; weak D call: TRBD2 (6 bases). The V gene's germline CDR1 is SGHTA and CDR2 FQGTGA. V lost 6 bases and J 4 bases, leaving 10 bases between the germline ends. The CDR3 consists of 13 residues. CDR3: CASRSGTYNEQFF. CDR3 coding DNA: TGTGCCAGCAGGTCCGGGACTTACAATGAGCAGTTCTTC.